A single sample is the source of the 7 T cell receptor beta chains below, sequenced in a study of CD8+ T cells in alopecia areata. Following extraction, RNA underwent reverse transcription to cDNA, which served as the sequencing template. Produced via immunoSEQ multiplex PCR; TCRdb's table is partial and in-frame only. The sample contains about 97,000 clones, around 38% of which appear only once. The source material was CD4+ T cells sorted from blood. The receptors come from a human donor with alopecia areata.

This clone was detected a few times. The chain employs TRBV28 and TRBJ1-5; 7 bases are shared with TRBD1. V was clipped by 7 bases and J by 4 bases; unmatched bases: 4. The length of the CDR3 is 13 residues. Germline loops: CDR1 MDHEN, CDR2 SYDVKM. The chain's CDR3 is CASNRGLNQPQHF. In DNA, the CDR3 is TGTGCCAGCAACAGGGGCCTAAATCAGCCCCAGCATTTT. Supplemented by reference TRBV28 and TRBJ1-5, the full variable domain reads DVKVTQSSRYLVKRTGEKVFLECVQDMDHENMFWYRQDPGLGLRLIYFSYDVKMKEKGDIPEGYSVSREKKERFSLILESASTNQTSMYLCASNRGLNQPQHFGDGTRLSIL.

The chain uses TRBV15 and TRBJ2-2, with no clear D. The V gene's germline CDR1 is LNHNV and CDR2 YYDKDF (reference sequence). This CDR3 region has 12 residues. The V end lost 0 bases, the J end lost 7 bases, and 3 bases lay between the germline ends. The CDR3 DNA follows: TGTGCCACCAGCAGAGAGTACGGGGAGCTGTTTTTT. Residues: CATSREYGELFF.

The V gene is TRBV30, the J gene TRBJ2-7, with D uncertain. The CDR3 consists of 13 residues. Germline V gives CDR1 GTSNPN, CDR2 SVGIG (reference sequence). Trimming stripped 0 bases from V and 4 bases from J, with 10 bases between. CDR3 DNA: TGTGCCTGGAGTGTACAACAGACTTACGAGCAGTACTTC. It yields the protein CAWSVQQTYEQYF.

This clone was detected only a few times. The V call is TRBV28, the J call TRBJ2-2; weak D call: TRBD2 (5 bases). CDR1 and CDR2 (germline): MDHEN, SYDVKM. This CDR3 has 17 amino acids. Between the trimmed V and J ends, which lost 3 bases and 2 bases, there was a span of 16 bases. This CDR3 reads CASSFNRWERNTGELFF. CDR3 sequence (DNA): TGTGCCAGCAGTTTCAATCGCTGGGAGCGTAACACCGGGGAGCTGTTTTTT.

This clone appeared once. The CDR3 DNA follows: TGCGCCAGCAGCCAACGAATGGGAACTTCAAACGAGCAGTACTTC. Amino acid sequence: CASSQRMGTSNEQYF. V usage is TRBV4-1 and J usage is TRBJ2-7; no definite D call. Germline V gene lookup returns CDR1 MGHRA and CDR2 YSYEKL. The CDR3 consists of 15 residues. Trimming removed 2 bases from V and 5 bases from J, with 16 bases in between.

The chain couples TRBV28 to TRBJ2-7; no definite D call. This CDR3 contains 12 residues. CDR1 is MDHEN and CDR2 is SYDVKM in the germline V gene. The V and J ends lost 4 bases and 7 bases respectively, with 11 bases between them. The chain's CDR3 is CASSSPHLEQYF. CDR3 nucleotides: TGTGCCAGCAGTTCGCCCCACCTGGAGCAGTACTTC. Full variable domain (outside the CDR3, taken from reference TRBV28 and TRBJ2-7): DVKVTQSSRYLVKRTGEKVFLECVQDMDHENMFWYRQDPGLGLRLIYFSYDVKMKEKGDIPEGYSVSREKKERFSLILESASTNQTSMYLCASSSPHLEQYFGPGTRLTVT.

The chain carries TRBV7-2 and TRBJ2-3; 13 bases fit TRBD2. V lost 4 bases, J lost 5 bases, and 9 bases stayed unmatched. This CDR3 contains 17 residues. The germline V gene has CDR1 SGHTA and CDR2 FQGNSA. Written as DNA, the CDR3 is TGTGCCAGCAGCTCCTCTTTGACTAGCGGGAGGCAAGATACGCAGTATTTT. Amino acids: CASSSSLTSGRQDTQYF.